The 24 T cell receptor beta chains listed next were all sequenced from one sample in a study of cytomegalovirus exposure and HLA in healthy donors. The PCR made use of 60 Vbeta and 13 Jbeta primers. Method: immunoSEQ multiplex PCR; TCRdb's copy keeps in-frame clones and lacks some. This sample carries around 100,000 clones, with 5.5% to 8% going to the ten biggest clones. The source material was PBMCs. The receptors here all came from a man aged 40-55 years in good health and CMV-seropositive.

V and J are TRBV5-4 and TRBJ2-7, with D possibly matching TRBD2 (5 bases). The CDR3 totals 14 residues. V shed 4 bases and J shed 3 bases, with 14 bases lying between them. From germline, CDR1 is SGHNT and CDR2 YYREEE (reference sequence). CDR3 amino acids: CASSASGTHYEQYF. The CDR3, as DNA: TGTGCCAGCAGCGCGAGCGGTACTCACTACGAGCAGTACTTC.

The V call is TRBV29-1, the J call TRBJ2-3, with D possibly being TRBD2 (6 bases). Germline V CDR1 and CDR2: SQVTM, ANQGSEA. V was cut by 2 bases and J by 1 base, with 16 bases left in between. The CDR3 is 16 amino acids. The CDR3 coding sequence is TGCAGCGTTGAACTCCAGCGGAGGGGCGGCACAGATACGCAGTATTTT. Translating gives CSVELQRRGGTDTQYF.

The gene calls are TRBV5-4 and TRBJ2-7; 7 nucleotides align to TRBD1. The CDR3 sequence is 14 residues long. V lost 2 bases, J lost 6 bases, and 8 bases stayed unmatched. In germline, CDR1 is SGHNT, CDR2 YYREEE (reference sequence). The CDR3 region is CASSFDRVRVEQYF. The CDR3 DNA follows: TGTGCCAGCAGCTTCGACAGGGTAAGGGTCGAGCAGTACTTC.

The chain links TRBV15 to TRBJ2-7, with 7 positions matching TRBD1. CDR1 LNHNV and CDR2 YYDKDF come from the germline V gene (reference sequence). The CDR3 runs to 14 residues. Trimming removed 0 bases from V and 7 bases from J; junction bases left unmatched: 6. In DNA, the CDR3 is TGTGCCACCAGCAGAGAAGGGACAGCAGAAGAGCAGTACTTC. Protein: CATSREGTAEEQYF.

The chain combines TRBV6-1 with TRBJ1-5, with D perhaps matching TRBD1 (6 bases). The V gene lost 8 bases and the J gene lost 5 bases, with 13 bases spanning the gap. CDR1 is MNHNS and CDR2 is SASEGT in the germline V gene. CDR3 length equals 13 residues. The CDR3: CASLRQVDQPQHF. The CDR3 region has the DNA TGTGCCAGCCTTAGACAGGTAGATCAGCCCCAGCATTTT.

The CDR3 nucleotides read TGTGCCAGCGGGAGCGGGGGGAGGGGCGTCTCTGGGGCCAACGTCCTGACTTTC. Translated: CASGSGGRGVSGANVLTF. V is TRBV7-2 and J is TRBJ2-6; 9 positions agree with TRBD2. V dropped 8 bases and J dropped 0; count of bases not matched to a gene: 11. The CDR3 covers 18 residues. Germline V gene lookup returns CDR1 SGHTA and CDR2 FQGNSA. Complete variable domain (other parts from reference TRBV7-2 and TRBJ2-6): GAGVSQSPSNKVTEKGKDVELRCDPISGHTALYWYRQSLGQGLEFLIYFQGNSAPDKSGLPSDRFSAERTGGSVSTLTIQRTQQEDSAVYLCASGSGGRGVSGANVLTFGAGSRLTVL.

V and J are TRBV29-1 and TRBJ2-2; 7 bases are shared with TRBD2. The germline gives CDR1 SQVTM, CDR2 ANQGSEA. Trimming removed 6 bases from V and 5 bases from J; junction bases left unmatched: 9. There are 14 residues in the CDR3. DNA of the CDR3: TGCAGCGTCGGGGGGAGGGCCGGAACCGGGGAGCTGTTTTTT. Translating it yields CSVGGRAGTGELFF.

The chain joins TRBV5-1 to TRBJ2-2; the match to TRBD2 covers 9 bases. J gave up 4 bases and V 2 bases, and 9 bases lay outside the gene matches. Germline CDR1 SGHRS, CDR2 YFSETQ. The CDR3 consists of 17 residues. For the CDR3, the DNA is TGCGCCAGCAGCTTTTCTAGCGGGGCTACCGGCACCGGGGAGCTGTTTTTT. It encodes CASSFSSGATGTGELFF.

This rearrangement joins TRBV5-1 to TRBJ1-2; TRBD1 matches 11 bases. Germline values: CDR1 SGHRS, CDR2 YFSETQ. The junction had 2 bases not matched to a gene; V was cut back by 0 bases and J by 7 bases. The CDR3 sequence is 14 residues long. CDR3 sequence reads: CASSLDGTGGGYTF. The CDR3 nucleotides read TGCGCCAGCAGCTTGGATGGGACAGGGGGTGGCTACACCTTC.

This CDR3 reads CASGKGNYEQYF. DNA for the CDR3: TGTGCCAGCGGGAAGGGGAACTACGAGCAGTACTTC. The chain employs TRBV2 and TRBJ2-7, with TRBD1 as a possible D gene (5 bases). In germline, CDR1 is SNHLY, CDR2 FYNNEI. Trimming removed 8 bases from V and 3 bases from J, with 11 bases in between. The CDR3 is 12 amino acids.

The chain links TRBV11-2 to TRBJ2-3; 10 bases line up with TRBD2. Trimming took 4 bases from V and 5 from J; bases not matched to a gene: 12. Germline CDR1 is SGHAT and CDR2 is FQNNGV. CDR3 length: 17 amino acids. CDR3 DNA: TGTGCCAGCAGCTCTAGGCTAGCGGGAGCCCAAGGAGATACGCAGTATTTT. Translated, it gives CASSSRLAGAQGDTQYF.

The genes are TRBV11-2 and TRBJ2-4; D might be TRBD2 (5 bases). The CDR3 contains 20 residues. Germline V CDR1 and CDR2: SGHAT, FQNNGV. Trimming removed 0 bases from V and 0 bases from J, with 21 bases in between. CDR3 sequence: CASSLEFPAAKLLAKNIQYF. As DNA, the CDR3 is TGTGCCAGCAGCTTAGAGTTTCCAGCGGCTAAACTCCTAGCCAAAAACATTCAGTACTTC.

This rearrangement joins TRBV7-9 to TRBJ2-5; D unclear. CDR1 SEHNR and CDR2 FQNEAQ come from the germline V gene (reference sequence). The CDR3 runs 18 residues. V was shortened by 4 bases and J by 2 bases, with 23 bases between the two germline ends. As DNA, the CDR3 is TGTGCCAGCAGCTGGAGCTTTGGGTCCCAAATAGTACAAGAGACCCAGTACTTC. Protein sequence: CASSWSFGSQIVQETQYF.

V is TRBV19 and J is TRBJ1-1; D gene unclear. There are 15 residues in the CDR3. Trimming stripped 6 bases from V and 4 bases from J, with 18 bases between. In germline, CDR1 is LNHDA, CDR2 SQIVND (reference sequence). Here the CDR3 DNA reads TGTGCCAGTAGGCCGAACGAAAGCCCTAGCACTGAAGCTTTCTTT. The encoded protein is CASRPNESPSTEAFF.

J is TRBJ2-1 and V is TRBV7-6; D possibly corresponds to TRBD1 (7 bases). V was cut by 2 bases and J by 8 bases, with 13 bases left in between. The CDR3 is 14 amino acids. The germline CDR1 and CDR2 sequences are SGHVS and FNYEAQ. CDR3: CASSLRTRGDEQFF. CDR3 nucleotide sequence: TGTGCCAGCAGCTTAAGGACCAGGGGGGATGAGCAGTTCTTC.

V and J are TRBV19 and TRBJ2-7, with 9 bases aligning to TRBD1. The V gene's germline CDR1 is LNHDA and CDR2 SQIVND (reference sequence). Unmatched junction bases numbered 3, after V lost 6 bases and J lost 0 bases. The CDR3 is 14 amino acids. The CDR3 reads CASSRDRASYEQYF. CDR3 in DNA: TGTGCCAGTAGCCGGGACAGGGCCTCCTACGAGCAGTACTTC.

The chain recombines TRBV5-4 with TRBJ2-5; 11 bases are shared with TRBD1. The CDR3 has 16 residues. CDR1 and CDR2 (germline): SGHNT, YYREEE (reference sequence). J was trimmed by 5 bases and V by 2 bases; bases with no gene match: 8. CDR3: CASSLIGQGAGETQYF. The CDR3 region has the DNA TGTGCCAGCAGCTTAATAGGACAGGGGGCGGGTGAGACCCAGTACTTC.

V is TRBV4-3 and J is TRBJ2-1, with 7 bases matching TRBD2. The germline gives CDR1 LGHNA, CDR2 YSLEER. After removal of 0 bases from V and 7 bases from J, the junction contained 9 bases not matched to a gene. The CDR3 is made up of 16 amino acids. As DNA, the CDR3 is TGCGCCAGCAGCCAAGATAATAGCGGGTATCGGAATGAGCAGTTCTTC. Amino acids: CASSQDNSGYRNEQFF.

In DNA form, the CDR3 reads TGTGCCAGTACCCTCAGCGGGACACTCTCTGGAAACACCATATATTTT. Protein sequence: CASTLSGTLSGNTIYF. The chain carries TRBV19 and TRBJ1-3; tentative D call: TRBD1 (6 bases). This CDR3 region has 16 residues. Germline values: CDR1 LNHDA, CDR2 SQIVND (reference sequence). The V end was cut by 7 bases, the J end by 0 bases, with 16 bases between.

This sequence joins TRBV6-1 and TRBJ2-5; 8 bases map to TRBD1. Near its end, the DNA agrees better with TRBJ2-7, so the J call may be wrong. CDR3 length: 15 residues. Germline assignment: CDR1 MNHNS and CDR2 SASEGT. DNA for the CDR3: TGTGCCAGCAGTGAATTGACAGGGGCCTCCTACGAGCAGTACTTC. Its translation is CASSELTGASYEQYF.

The chain recombines TRBV7-9 with TRBJ2-7; 9 nucleotides align to TRBD1. In germline, CDR1 is SEHNR, CDR2 FQNEAQ (reference sequence). Losses at the gene ends were 2 bases for V and 4 bases for J; bases not matched to a gene: 6. This CDR3 comprises 15 residues. The CDR3 region has the DNA TGTGCCAGCAGCTTACGGACAGGGGTTGGATACGAGCAGTACTTC. This gives the protein CASSLRTGVGYEQYF.

The chain couples TRBV7-2 to TRBJ2-3; the match to TRBD2 covers 10 bases. The CDR3 contains 16 residues. V was pared by 5 bases and J by 6 bases, with 11 bases of the junction left unmatched. Germline CDR1 reads SGHTA; CDR2 reads FQGNSA. This CDR3 reads CASSAGPSGSGDTQYF. CDR3 nucleotide sequence: TGTGCCAGCAGCGCAGGGCCTAGCGGGAGTGGGGATACGCAGTATTTT.

The chain couples TRBV5-5 to TRBJ2-7; TRBD1 agrees at 9 bases. V lost 0 bases, J lost 5 bases, and 3 bases stayed unmatched. From germline, CDR1 is SGHKS and CDR2 YYEKEE (reference sequence). The CDR3 has 14 amino acids. CDR3 loop: CASSLEWDRDEQYF. Here the CDR3 DNA reads TGTGCCAGCAGCTTGGAATGGGACAGGGACGAGCAGTACTTC.

The J gene is TRBJ2-1, the V gene TRBV29-1; D might be TRBD2 (5 bases). V lost 6 bases, J lost 6 bases, and 15 bases lay in between. The length of the CDR3 is 13 residues. Germline loops: CDR1 SQVTM, CDR2 ANQGSEA. Written as DNA, the CDR3 is TGCAGCGTCTCCCACGGACTTTCCAATGAGCAGTTCTTC. Translating it yields CSVSHGLSNEQFF.